This TCR beta chain was sequenced during a study of graft-versus-host responses after intestinal transplantation. Study-level results: GvH clonotypes were identified within recipient marrow, with a subset emerging first in ileum or blood. HvG clone declines early post-transplant were associated with peak circulating GvH levels.

Trimming shortened V by 7 bases and J by 5 bases, and 17 bases separated the two germline ends. From germline, CDR1 is MNHEY and CDR2 SMNVEV (reference sequence). The CDR3 length is 14 residues. This table comes from immunoSEQ multiplex PCR, and its TCRdb copy is limited to in-frame clones, with some not included. The table records over 90,000 clones, roughly 93% of them present only once. Remarks on this clone: Its antigen remains unknown.

This sequence was found in a human donor who received an intestinal transplant. The specimen was unstimulated CD8+ T cells sorted from spleen or lymph node cells, collected before intestinal transplant. The chain links TRBV27 to TRBJ2-5; maybe TRBD1 (5 bases). In nucleotides, the CDR3 is TGTGCCAGCAAACCCCCCACGGCAGGGGAGACCCAGTACTTC. This translates into CASKPPTAGETQYF.